This note documents a single T cell receptor (beta chain) sequence. A v3.0 immunoSEQ assay was performed at survey level. Measured with immunoSEQ multiplex PCR; TCRdb has only the in-frame clones, and not every one. The sample shows about 18,000 clones, 78% of them seen only once. The sample belongs to a study of long-term antiretroviral therapy in people with HIV. The V and J ends lost 6 bases and 1 base, in that order; junction bases with no gene match: 0. Germline V CDR1 and CDR2: MNHEY, SVGAGI. This CDR3 is built from 14 residues. The material sequenced was unsorted PBMCs, taken at the start of antiretroviral therapy, before treatment. The source is a woman aged 40 to 50 with HIV. The rearrangement joins TRBV6-5 to TRBJ2-2, with 9 bases aligning to TRBD1. Written as DNA, the CDR3 is TGTGCCAGCAGGGGACAGGGGAACACCGGGGAGCTGTTTTTT. It encodes CASRGQGNTGELFF.